This entry lists 27 T cell receptor beta chains sequenced from one sample in a study of shared clonotypes between healthy human individuals. The method was immunoSEQ multiplex PCR; TCRdb's version includes in-frame clones alone and lacks a portion of them. The sample shows about 1 million clones, about 77% of them seen only once. The sample taken for sequencing was memory CD4+ T cells sorted from blood. The subset: CD45RA-negative fraction. Receptors were obtained from a young man in good health.

Concerning this clone itself: Other nucleotide sequences from this sample produce the same CDR3. The V call is TRBV11-2, the J call TRBJ2-1; no firm D call. Germline V lookup: CDR1 SGHAT, CDR2 FQNNGV. The V and J ends lost 1 base and 5 bases respectively, with 6 bases between them. This CDR3 is built from 13 residues. The CDR3 DNA reads as TGTGCCAGCAGCTTAGGCCGGAACAATGAGCAGTTCTTC. Translated: CASSLGRNNEQFF.

This clone appeared a single time. The rearrangement links TRBV7-2 to TRBJ2-3, with TRBD2 matching 8 bases. Germline V gene sequence: CDR1 SGHTA, CDR2 FQGNSA. This CDR3 comprises 15 residues. V was clipped by 5 bases and J by 4 bases; unmatched bases: 8. The CDR3 DNA sequence: TGTGCCAGCAGCCCGAGCGGGAGTAGTGCAGATACGCAGTATTTT. It specifies CASSPSGSSADTQYF.

This sequence joins TRBV9 and TRBJ2-3; 10 bases are a match to TRBD2. Germline CDR1 reads SGDLS; CDR2 reads YYNGEE. After removal of 3 bases from V and 2 bases from J, the junction contained 6 bases not matched to a gene. CDR3 size: 16 residues. The CDR3 DNA reads TGTGCCAGCAGCGACGAGCGGGAGGGAAACACAGATACGCAGTATTTT. It yields the protein CASSDEREGNTDTQYF.

The chain employs TRBV27 and TRBJ2-2; 8 bases line up with TRBD2. This CDR3 contains 18 residues. V lost 3 bases, J lost 0 bases, and 9 bases stayed unmatched. From germline, CDR1 is MNHEY and CDR2 SMNVEV (reference sequence). In DNA form, the CDR3 reads TGTGCCAGCAGTTTGAATATCCCGGGGGGGTCGAACACCGGGGAGCTGTTTTTT. Its translation is CASSLNIPGGSNTGELFF.

With regard to this clone: This same CDR3 is encoded by further DNA sequences in the sample. The chain carries TRBV9 and TRBJ2-5; D is possibly TRBD1 (6 bases). Between the trimmed V and J ends, which lost 0 bases and 3 bases, there was a span of 9 bases. The CDR3 extends over 14 amino acids. CDR1 is SGDLS and CDR2 is YYNGEE in the germline V gene. The DNA of the CDR3 is TGTGCCAGCAGCGTAGCTCAGGGGAAAGAGACCCAGTACTTC. It encodes CASSVAQGKETQYF.

This clone showed up just once. The chain employs TRBV2 and TRBJ2-1; 9 bases fit TRBD2. The CDR3 is 16 residues long. The junction had 12 bases not matched to a gene; V was cut back by 4 bases and J by 8 bases. Germline assignment: CDR1 SNHLY and CDR2 FYNNEI. CDR3 nucleotides: TGTGCCAGCAGTGTGATGGGCGGGGGGGCACGAGATGAGCAGTTCTTC. As protein: CASSVMGGGARDEQFF.

The chain has TRBV4-1 and TRBJ1-2; a weak D match, TRBD1 (5 bases). V was clipped by 4 bases and J by 8 bases, with 20 bases between them. This CDR3 contains 15 residues. Germline CDR1 MGHRA, CDR2 YSYEKL. As DNA, the CDR3 is TGCGCCAGCAGCCCCAACCCATCAGGGTTCGAGGGCTACACCTTC. It yields the protein CASSPNPSGFEGYTF.

This chain joins TRBV5-4 and TRBJ1-1, with TRBD1 as a possible D gene (5 bases). V was trimmed by 4 bases and J by 0 bases, leaving 13 bases between them. In germline, CDR1 is SGHNT, CDR2 YYREEE (reference sequence). The CDR3 spans 15 residues. The CDR3 protein is CASSPGGAVNTEAFF. The CDR3 coding sequence is TGTGCCAGCAGCCCTGGCGGGGCTGTGAACACTGAAGCTTTCTTT.

The sample holds a few counts of this clone. This sample also contains other DNA sequences that code for the same CDR3. V and J are TRBV5-6 and TRBJ2-5; perhaps TRBD1 as D (5 bases). V shed 0 bases and J shed 4 bases, with 13 bases lying between them. Germline CDR1 reads SGHDT; CDR2 reads YYEEEE. The CDR3 is 15 amino acids. The CDR3 sequence: CASSLAKGKVETQYF. CDR3 bases: TGTGCCAGCAGCTTGGCGAAGGGGAAGGTAGAGACCCAGTACTTC.

The chain is built from TRBV7-2 and TRBJ1-4, with 7 bases lining up with TRBD1. The CDR3 extends over 14 amino acids. Germline V CDR1 and CDR2: SGHTA, FQGNSA. After removal of 3 bases from V and 8 bases from J, the junction contained 6 bases not matched to a gene. CDR3 sequence (DNA): TGTGCCAGCAGCTTCCGCTGGGACAGCGAAAAACTGTTTTTT. Its translation: CASSFRWDSEKLFF.

The chain couples TRBV27 to TRBJ1-4, with a tentative D call TRBD1 (5 bases). V dropped 3 bases and J dropped 8 bases, with 19 bases sitting between them. Germline V lookup: CDR1 MNHEY, CDR2 SMNVEV (reference sequence). The CDR3 length is 16 residues. CDR3 DNA: TGTGCCAGCAGTTTCGGGGGTCGGAGGGCGGAAGAAAAACTGTTTTTT. This translates into CASSFGGRRAEEKLFF.

V gene TRBV7-9 combines with J gene TRBJ2-5; the D gene could be TRBD1 or TRBD2 (5 bases each). V lost 5 bases, J lost 2 bases, and 12 bases lay in between. CDR1 is SEHNR, CDR2 FQNEAQ, per germline (reference sequence). This CDR3 is 14 amino acids long. CDR3 sequence: CASSLGRIQETQYF. The DNA for the CDR3 is TGTGCCAGCAGCCTGGGACGGATACAAGAGACCCAGTACTTC.

For this clone: Germline is not matched at one junction end, which may reflect a read error. The genes are TRBV25-1 and TRBJ1-4; a weak D match, TRBD1 (5 bases). The germline CDR1 and CDR2 sequences are MGHDK and SYGVNS. The CDR3 covers 12 residues. CDR3: CASSEEGRHWTF. In DNA, the CDR3 is TGTGCCAGCAGTGAGGAGGGACGGCACTGGACCTTT.

With regard to this clone: The same CDR3 also results from other DNA sequences found in this sample. V is TRBV7-2 and J is TRBJ2-2; D unresolved. The germline V gene encodes CDR1 SGHTA and CDR2 FQGNSA. Trimming left V 1 base short and J 1 base short, with 7 bases between. This CDR3 comprises 15 residues. Here the CDR3 DNA reads TGTGCCAGCAGCTTAGGCTCTGGGAACACCGGGGAGCTGTTTTTT. The encoded protein is CASSLGSGNTGELFF.

The chain recombines TRBV25-1 with TRBJ2-6, with D perhaps given as TRBD1 or TRBD2 (5 bases each). V shed 6 bases and J shed 0 bases, with 18 bases lying between them. Germline CDR1 MGHDK, CDR2 SYGVNS. The CDR3 runs to 18 residues. As DNA, the CDR3 is TGTGCCAGCAGCCCTATAGGGACGAGAAGCTCTGGGGCCAACGTCCTGACTTTC. It translates to CASSPIGTRSSGANVLTF.

The chain has TRBV27 and TRBJ2-4; 10 bases align to TRBD2. The V segment lost 5 bases and the J segment 1 base; nucleotides outside the gene matches: 23. The CDR3 length is 22 residues. Germline V lookup: CDR1 MNHEY, CDR2 SMNVEV (reference sequence). The CDR3 DNA reads as TGTGCCAGCAGTGGTAGCGGGAGGATCTCTGGCCTCTTCCACTACGCCAAAAACATTCAGTACTTC. As protein: CASSGSGRISGLFHYAKNIQYF.

The chain uses TRBV4-3 and TRBJ2-2, with TRBD2 identical over 14 bases. The CDR3 has 18 amino acids. Germline V CDR1 and CDR2: LGHNA, YSLEER. With V trimmed by 4 bases and J by 7 bases, 11 bases remained unmatched. In DNA, the CDR3 is TGCGCCAGCAGCCCACACCTCGGGACTAGCGGGAGTCTCGGGGAGCTGTTTTTT. Encoded protein: CASSPHLGTSGSLGELFF.

The chain uses TRBV28 and TRBJ1-2, with TRBD1 as a possible D gene (6 bases). The V gene's germline CDR1 is MDHEN and CDR2 SYDVKM. The CDR3 is 12 residues long. The V and J ends lost 7 bases and 2 bases respectively, with 8 bases between them. The CDR3 bases are TGTGCCAGCAACAGGGACAACTATGGCTACACCTTC. Translated: CASNRDNYGYTF.

The V call is TRBV9, the J call TRBJ2-2, with a tentative D call TRBD2 (6 bases). The V gene's germline CDR1 is SGDLS and CDR2 YYNGEE. The CDR3 loop spans 19 amino acids. V was clipped by 2 bases and J by 1 base, with 21 bases between them. CDR3: CASSVFSGTNEKNTGELFF. Written as DNA, the CDR3 is TGTGCCAGCAGCGTTTTTAGCGGCACAAACGAAAAGAACACCGGGGAGCTGTTTTTT. Full variable domain (remainder filled in from reference TRBV9 and TRBJ2-2): DSGVTQTPKHLITATGQRVTLRCSPRSGDLSVYWYQQSLDQGLQFLIQYYNGEERAKGNILERFSAQQFPDLHSELNLSSLELGDSALYFCASSVFSGTNEKNTGELFFGEGSRLTVL.

V gene TRBV14 combines with J gene TRBJ2-5, with 8 positions matching TRBD2. CDR3 size: 17 residues. Trimming removed 1 base from V and 1 base from J; junction bases left unmatched: 8. CDR1 is SGHDN and CDR2 is FVKESK in the germline V gene. DNA for the CDR3: TGTGCCAGCAGCCAAGGAATCGGACTAGCCGGCCAAGAGACCCAGTACTTC. Translating it yields CASSQGIGLAGQETQYF.

V is TRBV30 and J is TRBJ1-2; D not resolved. V lost 3 bases and J lost 6, with 20 bases in between. The germline V gene has CDR1 GTSNPN and CDR2 SVGIG (reference sequence). The CDR3 is made up of 15 amino acids. This CDR3 is CAWRRKVRGIDGYTF. The CDR3, as DNA: TGTGCCTGGAGAAGAAAAGTCAGAGGGATTGATGGCTACACCTTC.

This clone was observed a handful of times. The V gene is TRBV6-1, the J gene TRBJ2-3; perhaps TRBD2 as D (5 bases). This CDR3 contains 14 residues. Germline V gene lookup returns CDR1 MNHNS and CDR2 SASEGT. Trimming took off 3 bases at V and 3 bases at J, with 10 bases between the two ends. The CDR3 sequence: CASSDFGVTDTQYF. The DNA of the CDR3 is TGTGCCAGCAGTGATTTCGGGGTGACAGATACGCAGTATTTT.

The chain carries TRBV30 and TRBJ2-5; 8 bases align to TRBD1. Germline assignment: CDR1 GTSNPN and CDR2 SVGIG (reference sequence). This CDR3 comprises 14 residues. V lost 0 bases, J lost 4 bases, and 4 bases stayed unmatched. The CDR3 region is CAWSVRGRRETQYF. In DNA form, the CDR3 reads TGTGCCTGGAGTGTCAGGGGGCGGAGAGAGACCCAGTACTTC. Filled out from reference TRBV30 and TRBJ2-5, the complete variable domain reads SQTIHQWPATLVQPVGSPLSLECTVEGTSNPNLYWYRQAAGRGLQLLFYSVGIGQISSEVPQNLSASRPQDRQFILSSKKLLLSDSGFYLCAWSVRGRRETQYFGPGTRLLVL.

The V gene is TRBV6-1, the J gene TRBJ2-7, with D perhaps TRBD1 (6 bases). Germline values: CDR1 MNHNS, CDR2 SASEGT. This CDR3 is 12 amino acids long. V lost 8 bases and J lost 3, with 11 bases in between. The CDR3 bases are TGTGCCAGCGTTGACAGGTACTACGAGCAGTACTTC. It translates to CASVDRYYEQYF.

J is TRBJ1-5 and V is TRBV28; D unclear. The CDR3 extends over 14 amino acids. Germline-derived CDR1 and CDR2 are MDHEN and SYDVKM. V gave up 5 bases and J gave up 5 bases, with 13 bases separating them. As DNA, the CDR3 is TGTGCCAGCAGTCCCTCATATATTCATCAGCCCCAGCATTTT. Its protein is CASSPSYIHQPQHF.

The chain uses TRBV5-1 and TRBJ2-5; TRBD1 matches at 10 bases. The ends lost 3 bases at V and 3 bases at J; junction bases unmatched: 5. The germline V gene encodes CDR1 SGHRS and CDR2 YFSETQ. The CDR3 sequence is 15 residues long. CDR3 in DNA: TGCGCCAGCAGCTCGACGGACAGGGGGGAAGAGACCCAGTACTTC. As protein: CASSSTDRGEETQYF. The full variable domain, rest sourced from reference TRBV5-1 and TRBJ2-5, is KAGVTQTPRYLIKTRGQQVTLSCSPISGHRSVSWYQQTPGQGLQFLFEYFSETQRNKGNFPGRFSGRQFSNSRSEMNVSTLELGDSALYLCASSSTDRGEETQYFGPGTRLLVL.

This clone was seen only once. The rearrangement uses TRBV7-2 and TRBJ2-5; no firm D call. Trimming cost V 2 bases and J 5 bases, with 12 bases left between them. CDR1 is SGHTA and CDR2 is FQGNSA in the germline V gene. The CDR3 is 14 residues long. The CDR3 DNA reads as TGTGCCAGCAGCTTACCAGGTGATCCGGAGACCCAGTACTTC. This gives the protein CASSLPGDPETQYF.